Shown below are 15 T cell receptor beta chains from a single sample sequenced in a study of blood T cells in healthy people across ages. It was with a sample-barcoded 5' primer and a J-beta primer mix that a second PCR of roughly 6 to 12 cycles was run. TCRdb ran MiXCR on the 5' RACE reads and lists one entry per CDR3 protein. The sample holds about 1,400,000 distinct CDR3 sequences; roughly 60% are singletons and the top ten take roughly 6.3%. Sequencing was done on a sample of blood. These receptors were obtained from a man between 18 and 35 years old in good health.

The V gene is TRBV20-1, the J gene TRBJ2-7; D is ambiguous. V was trimmed by 1 base and J by 1 base, leaving 11 bases between them. Germline V gene lookup returns CDR1 DFQATT and CDR2 SNEGSKA (reference sequence). The CDR3 runs to 14 residues. The CDR3 is CSARGLMGSYEQYF. The CDR3 nucleotides are TGCAGTGCTAGAGGGTTGATGGGGTCCTACGAGCAGTACTTC.

The J gene is TRBJ2-7, the V gene TRBV20-1, with D possibly being TRBD1 (5 bases). This CDR3 has 12 amino acids. Between the trimmed V and J ends, which lost 8 bases and 0 bases, there was a span of 11 bases. Germline CDR1 and CDR2: DFQATT and SNEGSKA (reference sequence). The CDR3 reads CSSYTGSYEQYF. CDR3 DNA sequence: TGCAGTTCCTACACAGGCTCCTACGAGCAGTACTTC.

This clonotype has only a few counts. The chain has TRBV21-1 and TRBJ2-4; no check of the table's D call, TRBD1, against the DNA was made. TRBV21-1 is a known pseudogene. The CDR3 spans 16 residues. CDR3 sequence (DNA): TGTGCCAGCAGCCCGATGGGGGCCGGTTACAAAAACATTCAGTACTTC. Amino acid sequence: CASSPMGAGYKNIQYF.

This clonotype has just a few counts. V is TRBV11-3 and J is TRBJ2-1; no clear D. V gave up 3 bases and J gave up 4 bases, with 7 bases separating them. The CDR3 covers 13 residues. The germline V gene encodes CDR1 SGHNT and CDR2 YENEEA. For the CDR3, the DNA is TGTGCCAGCAGCTTTGAGGATTACAATGAGCAGTTCTTC. This gives the protein CASSFEDYNEQFF.

Comment on this clonotype: The germline gene is not matched at one end of the junction; a read error may be the cause. J is TRBJ2-1 and V is TRBV28, with unresolved D. CDR1 and CDR2 from the germline V gene are MDHEN and SYDVKM. This CDR3 has 13 amino acids. This CDR3 is CASSPTWTNGQFF. CDR3 sequence (DNA): TGTGCCAGCAGCCCCACTTGGACCAATGGGCAGTTCTTC.

This clonotype was observed a few times. This chain uses TRBV29-1 with TRBJ2-7, with 8 positions matching TRBD1. The J segment lost 4 bases and the V segment lost 6 bases, leaving 8 bases of the junction unmatched. Germline V gene lookup returns CDR1 SQVTM and CDR2 ANQGSEA. There are 13 residues in the CDR3. The CDR3 bases are TGCAGCGTCAATACAGGGGGGAGATACGAGCAGTACTTC. This encodes CSVNTGGRYEQYF.

In its sample, this clonotype was seen a few times. V and J are TRBV6-2 or TRBV6-3 and TRBJ2-7; 7 bases line up with TRBD2. The V and J ends lost 2 bases and 0 bases, in that order; junction bases with no gene match: 4. The CDR3 has 15 amino acids. Germline loops: CDR1 MNHEY, CDR2 SVGEGT. The DNA for the CDR3 is TGTGCCAGCAGTTACGGGCGGGGGTACTCCTACGAGCAGTACTTC. It yields the protein CASSYGRGYSYEQYF.

This clonotype was found a few times. The rearrangement joins TRBV4-2 to TRBJ1-1, with D uncertain. The germline V gene has CDR1 LGHNA and CDR2 YNFKEQ. The CDR3 loop spans 14 amino acids. The ends were cut back, 0 bases at V and 6 bases at J, with 11 bases in the middle. CDR3 protein: CASSQDGSSPEAFF. The CDR3 region has the DNA TGTGCCAGCAGCCAAGACGGCTCATCTCCTGAAGCTTTCTTT.

CDR3 protein: CASSRGRLSNQPQHF. The CDR3 coding sequence is TGTGCCAGCAGTCGCGGACGGCTAAGCAATCAGCCCCAGCATTTT. This sequence joins TRBV12-3 or TRBV12-4 and TRBJ1-5; D not resolved. The CDR3 totals 15 residues. Trimming shortened V by 5 bases and J by 1 base, and 12 bases separated the two germline ends.

The genes are TRBV20-1 and TRBJ2-1; 10 bases line up with TRBD2. J gave up 7 bases and V 3 bases, and 12 bases lay outside the gene matches. The CDR3 runs to 16 residues. Germline-derived CDR1 and CDR2 are DFQATT and SNEGSKA (reference sequence). The CDR3 sequence: CSASISASGSGNEQFF. The CDR3 coding sequence is TGCAGTGCTAGTATATCGGCTAGCGGGAGTGGAAATGAGCAGTTCTTC.

V and J are TRBV6-7 and TRBJ2-1; perhaps TRBD2 as D (6 bases). TRBV6-7 is treated as an ORF (open reading frame) with a function not yet certain. V gave up 10 bases and J gave up 6 bases, with 31 bases separating them. CDR3 size: 18 residues. CDR3 in DNA: TGTGCCATCTCCCCCGGGGGTCTCCGGGAGCTGTTATTCAATGAGCAGTTCTTC. Translating it yields CAISPGGLRELLFNEQFF.

This clonotype was seen only a few times. This chain joins TRBV5-6 and TRBJ2-3; TRBD2 matches at 14 bases. The trim removed 2 bases at V and 0 bases at J, leaving 11 bases unmatched. CDR1 SGHDT and CDR2 YYEEEE come from the germline V gene. This CDR3 is built from 20 residues. CDR3 coding DNA: TGTGCCAGCAGCTTCATTACCGGACTAGCGGGAGGCCTTAGCACAGATACGCAGTATTTT. Residues: CASSFITGLAGGLSTDTQYF.

The J gene is TRBJ2-6, the V gene TRBV11-2; D is undetermined. The ends were cut back, 3 bases at V and 0 bases at J, with 18 bases in the middle. The CDR3 runs to 19 residues. From germline, CDR1 is SGHAT and CDR2 FQNNGV. The CDR3 DNA reads TGTGCCAGCAGCTTTGCTTTTGGAAGAACCAGCTCTGGGGCCAACGTCCTGACTTTC. This gives the protein CASSFAFGRTSSGANVLTF.

This clonotype was found many times. The chain employs TRBV5-1 and TRBJ2-3; D unresolved. The CDR3 totals 16 residues. Germline CDR1 reads SGHRS; CDR2 reads YFSETQ. V gave up 0 bases and J gave up 0 bases, with 11 bases separating them. CDR3 in amino acids: CASSLGMARSTDTQYF. The CDR3 region has the DNA TGCGCCAGCAGCTTGGGTATGGCACGGAGCACAGATACGCAGTATTTT.

In this sample, this clonotype turned up once. The chain combines TRBV2 with TRBJ2-5; D unclear. CDR1 is SNHLY and CDR2 is FYNNEI in the germline V gene. V dropped 4 bases and J dropped 0 bases, with 9 bases sitting between them. This CDR3 region has 14 residues. In DNA form, the CDR3 reads TGTGCCAGCAGTGGACCCTCGTACCAAGAGACCCAGTACTTC. Translated: CASSGPSYQETQYF. Variable domain in full (rest from reference TRBV2 and TRBJ2-5): EPEVTQTPSHQVTQMGQEVILRCVPISNHLYFYWYRQILGQKVEFLVSFYNNEISEKSEIFDDQFSVERPDGSNFTLKIRSTKLEDSAMYFCASSGPSYQETQYFGPGTRLLVL.